This T cell receptor (beta chain) is drawn from a study of blood T cell repertoires in COVID-19. The CDR3 is made up of 12 amino acids. Germline V gene data show CDR1 as MDHEN and CDR2 as SYDVKM. V dropped 2 bases and J dropped 3 bases, with 4 bases sitting between them. Produced via immunoSEQ multiplex PCR; TCRdb's table is partial and in-frame only. Seen here are about 300,000 clones, roughly 85% observed once, and the top ten hold roughly 9.4%. The chain has TRBV28 and TRBJ1-2; D not certain. The source material was peripheral blood. This receptor was identified in a woman in her fifties or sixties who had recovered from COVID-19. The CDR3 nucleotides read TGTGCCAGCAGTTTAACGGACTATGGCTACACCTTC. This translates into CASSLTDYGYTF.